This T cell receptor beta chain appears in the sequencing data of a study of T cells in Graves' hyperthyroidism and ophthalmopathy. Trimming pared 7 bases from V and 8 bases from J, leaving 15 bases between. Germline V gene data show CDR1 as SEHNR and CDR2 as FQNEAQ (reference sequence). The CDR3 totals 14 residues. This clonotype was seen many times. Its cognate antigen is unknown. Broader study findings: Blood also contained most expanded thyroid clonotypes above 0.001. A 13 V-J model separated ophthalmopathy from stable hyperthyroidism.

RNA transcripts gave rise to amplified TCR beta CDR3 regions. HTBI primers drove first-round RT-PCR of the TCR CDR3. One entry per CDR3 protein results from TCRdb running MiXCR on the multiplex PCR reads. The table lists about 760,000 distinct CDR3 sequences, approximately 40% of them singletons, with roughly 30% in the top ten. This receptor was obtained from a woman aged 40 to 49 with Graves' hyperthyroidism. The genes are TRBV7-9 and TRBJ1-6; the D is unclear. The material sequenced was blood. This CDR3 reads CASIQDPWDSPLHF. The CDR3 bases are TGTGCCAGCATCCAGGATCCGTGGGATTCACCCCTCCACTTT. The complete variable domain, with remaining parts taken from reference TRBV7-9 and TRBJ1-6, reads DTGVSQNPRHKITKRGQNVTFRCDPISEHNRLYWYRQTLGQGPEFLTYFQNEAQLEKSRLLSDRFSAERPKGSFSTLEIQRTEQGDSAMYLCASIQDPWDSPLHFGNGTRLTVT.